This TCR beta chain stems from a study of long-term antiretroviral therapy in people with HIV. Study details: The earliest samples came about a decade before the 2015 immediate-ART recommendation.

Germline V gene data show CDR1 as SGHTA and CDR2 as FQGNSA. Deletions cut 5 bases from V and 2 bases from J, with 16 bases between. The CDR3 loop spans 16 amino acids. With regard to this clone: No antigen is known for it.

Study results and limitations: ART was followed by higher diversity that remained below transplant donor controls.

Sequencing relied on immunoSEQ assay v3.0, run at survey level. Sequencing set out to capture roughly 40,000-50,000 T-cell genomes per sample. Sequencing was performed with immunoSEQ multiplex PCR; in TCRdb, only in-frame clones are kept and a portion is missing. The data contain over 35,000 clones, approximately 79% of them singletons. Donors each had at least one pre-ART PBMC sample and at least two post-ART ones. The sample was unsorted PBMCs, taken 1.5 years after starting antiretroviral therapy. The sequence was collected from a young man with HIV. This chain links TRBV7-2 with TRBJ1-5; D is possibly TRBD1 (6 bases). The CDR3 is CASSPGGAEGNQPQHF. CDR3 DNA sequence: TGTGCCAGCAGCCCTGGGGGGGCTGAGGGCAATCAGCCCCAGCATTTT.